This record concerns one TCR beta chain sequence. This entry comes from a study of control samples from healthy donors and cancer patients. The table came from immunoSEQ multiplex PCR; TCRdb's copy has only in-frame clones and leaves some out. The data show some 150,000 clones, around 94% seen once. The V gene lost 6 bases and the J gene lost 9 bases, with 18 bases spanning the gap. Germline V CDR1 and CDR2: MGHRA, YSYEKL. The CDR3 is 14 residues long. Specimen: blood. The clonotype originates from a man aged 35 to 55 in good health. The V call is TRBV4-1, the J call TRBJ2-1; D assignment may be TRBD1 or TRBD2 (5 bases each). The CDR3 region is CASRELHRGVEQFF. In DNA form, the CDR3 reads TGCGCCAGCAGGGAGTTGCATAGGGGAGTTGAGCAGTTCTTC.